Below are 4 T cell receptor beta chains sequenced from a single sample in a study of cytomegalovirus exposure and HLA in healthy donors. TCRdb keeps only in-frame clones here, not all; method: immunoSEQ multiplex PCR. This table holds under 95,000 clones, about 93% found once. The material sequenced was PBMCs. The receptors stem from a woman aged 18-29 years in good health and CMV-seronegative.

This chain links TRBV19 with TRBJ2-3, with TRBD1 matching over 10 bases. The CDR3 is made up of 14 amino acids. Losses at the gene ends were 5 bases for V and 5 bases for J; bases not matched to a gene: 4. Per the germline V gene, CDR1 is LNHDA and CDR2 is SQIVND (reference sequence). Written as DNA, the CDR3 is TGTGCCAGTAGTGTCGGGACAGGGGAAGATACGCAGTATTTT. Translating gives CASSVGTGEDTQYF.

This clone was seen only once. The chain links TRBV7-8 to TRBJ2-5, with 8 bases fitting TRBD2. This CDR3 spans 15 amino acids. The germline V gene has CDR1 SGHVS and CDR2 FQNEAQ. J gave up 2 bases and V 1 base, and 3 bases lay outside the gene matches. In nucleotides, the CDR3 is TGTGCCAGCAGCTTAGTTGGGACTAGACAAGAGACCCAGTACTTC. The encoded protein is CASSLVGTRQETQYF. Full variable domain (remainder filled in from reference TRBV7-8 and TRBJ2-5): GAGVSQSPRYKVAKRGQDVALRCDPISGHVSLFWYQQALGQGPEFLTYFQNEAQLDKSGLPSDRFFAERPEGSVSTLKIQRTQQEDSAVYLCASSLVGTRQETQYFGPGTRLLVL.

The genes are TRBV5-1 and TRBJ2-7, with a weak D call TRBD2 (5 bases). Trimming took 5 bases from V and 1 from J, leaving 16 bases between them. This CDR3 is built from 15 residues. Germline V CDR1 and CDR2: SGHRS, YFSETQ. The CDR3 spells CASSDRRSRSYEQYF. The CDR3 DNA sequence: TGCGCCAGCAGTGATCGGAGGTCTAGATCCTACGAGCAGTACTTC.

V is TRBV4-3 and J is TRBJ2-5, with D perhaps matching TRBD2 (6 bases). The germline V and J ends were trimmed by 5 bases and 6 bases, with 28 bases remaining between them. CDR1 is LGHNA, CDR2 YSLEER, per germline. This CDR3 is 18 amino acids long. The CDR3, as DNA: TGCGCCAGCAGCACGAAACTAGGAGGGGACGGCGCTATGCAGACCCAGTACTTC. Amino acids: CASSTKLGGDGAMQTQYF.